These 19 T cell receptor beta chains share one sample of origin, sequenced in a study of memory CD4+ T cells and cytomegalovirus serostatus. The table came from immunoSEQ multiplex PCR; TCRdb's copy has only in-frame clones and leaves some out. The table records about 50,000 clones, 82% of them present only once. The sort gate was single viable CD3+CD4+CD8-CD45RO+ cells for memory CD4+ T cells. The sample consisted of memory CD4+ T cells from blood. The receptors come from an adult in good health and CMV-seronegative.

The gene calls are TRBV29-1 and TRBJ2-5, with TRBD2 identical over 16 bases. The CDR3 sequence is 14 residues long. Germline CDR1 and CDR2: SQVTM and ANQGSEA. V lost 6 bases and J lost 4; bases outside the gene matches: 2. The CDR3 DNA reads TGCAGCGTCGGGACTAGCGGGGGGGTAGAGACCCAGTACTTC. It is translated as CSVGTSGGVETQYF.

The V and J genes are TRBV28 and TRBJ1-1, with no clear D. V lost 6 bases, J lost 10 bases, and 15 bases lay in between. The CDR3 extends over 12 amino acids. Germline V gene data show CDR1 as MDHEN and CDR2 as SYDVKM. CDR3 DNA sequence: TGTGCCAGCAGCTCAAATACGGAGGGAGCTTTCTTT. It encodes CASSSNTEGAFF.

The chain recombines TRBV11-2 with TRBJ2-3; D is possibly TRBD2 (5 bases). The CDR3 is made up of 11 amino acids. The germline V and J ends were trimmed by 2 bases and 15 bases, with 12 bases remaining between them. Looked up from germline, CDR1 is SGHAT and CDR2 is FQNNGV. CDR3 protein: CASSLWRVLYF. The CDR3 DNA reads TGTGCCAGCAGCTTATGGCGGGTCCTATATTTT.

CDR3 loop: CASSEAQGTGANYGYTF. The CDR3 DNA sequence: TGTGCCAGCAGTGAAGCCCAAGGGACAGGGGCGAACTATGGCTACACCTTC. V is TRBV6-1 and J is TRBJ1-2, with 10 bases matching TRBD1. The CDR3 is 17 amino acids. Germline trimming cut 0 bases from V and 2 bases from J; bases unmatched to any gene: 6. Per germline, CDR1 MNHNS and CDR2 SASEGT.

This chain links TRBV4-2 with TRBJ2-5; D perhaps matches TRBD1 (6 bases). The length of the CDR3 is 14 residues. The V gene lost 1 base and the J gene lost 3 bases, with 9 bases spanning the gap. CDR1 LGHNA and CDR2 YNFKEQ come from the germline V gene. The CDR3 is CASSQATGEETQYF. CDR3 DNA sequence: TGTGCCAGCAGCCAAGCGACAGGAGAAGAGACCCAGTACTTC.

The V call is TRBV7-6, the J call TRBJ2-7; D might be TRBD1 or TRBD2, each matching 6 bases. Germline CDR1 reads SGHVS; CDR2 reads FNYEAQ. V was trimmed by 1 base and J by 3 bases, leaving 16 bases between them. This CDR3 is built from 16 residues. CDR3 DNA sequence: TGTGCCAGCAGCTTAGGCGGGACATGGAAAAACTACGAGCAGTACTTC. This sequence encodes CASSLGGTWKNYEQYF. The whole variable domain, remainder taken from reference TRBV7-6 and TRBJ2-7, is GAGVSQSPRYKVTKRGQDVALRCDPISGHVSLYWYRQALGQGPEFLTYFNYEAQQDKSGLPNDRFSAERPEGSISTLTIQRTEQRDSAMYRCASSLGGTWKNYEQYFGPGTRLTVT.

J is TRBJ2-5 and V is TRBV5-6; maybe TRBD2 (6 bases). V lost 3 bases to trimming and J lost 4 bases, with 19 bases between them. CDR3 length: 16 amino acids. Germline-derived CDR1 and CDR2 are SGHDT and YYEEEE. CDR3 sequence (DNA): TGTGCCAGCAGCTCAGGACTATCTCTCGTTGTAGAGACCCAGTACTTC. This translates into CASSSGLSLVVETQYF.

V is TRBV4-1 and J is TRBJ1-2, with D maybe TRBD1 (6 bases). The CDR3 has 16 amino acids. CDR1 is MGHRA, CDR2 YSYEKL, per germline. V was pared by 5 bases and J by 4 bases, with 20 bases between. In DNA form, the CDR3 reads TGCGCCAGCAGCAAGGGGGACGGTGGGACTGTCTATGGCTACACCTTC. Amino acids: CASSKGDGGTVYGYTF.

The chain joins TRBV15 to TRBJ1-2, with D possibly TRBD1 on 5 matching bases. The length of the CDR3 is 15 residues. Germline CDR1 and CDR2: LNHNV and YYDKDF (reference sequence). Trimming took 1 base from V and 5 from J, leaving 14 bases between them. As DNA, the CDR3 is TGTGCCACCAGCAGAGGGTCAGGGCAAGGGTATGGCTACACCTTC. This sequence encodes CATSRGSGQGYGYTF.

This sequence joins TRBV5-6 and TRBJ1-4; 7 bases map to TRBD1. The CDR3 runs 15 residues. Germline CDR1 reads SGHDT; CDR2 reads YYEEEE. V shed 3 bases and J 2 bases; nucleotides not matched to a gene: 4. The CDR3 is CASSYRTGTNEKLFF. The CDR3 DNA reads TGTGCCAGCAGCTACCGGACAGGTACTAATGAAAAACTGTTTTTT.

This chain joins TRBV4-1 and TRBJ1-1; D not resolved. V was pared by 1 base and J by 0 bases, with 12 bases between. Germline CDR1 MGHRA, CDR2 YSYEKL. This CDR3 contains 16 residues. The chain's CDR3 is CASSQGRLRMNTEAFF. The CDR3, as DNA: TGCGCCAGCAGCCAAGGCAGGTTACGCATGAACACTGAAGCTTTCTTT.

V gene TRBV10-3 combines with J gene TRBJ2-7, with D possibly being TRBD1 (8 bases). Germline values: CDR1 ENHRY, CDR2 SYGVKD. The CDR3 extends over 13 amino acids. Trimming removed 6 bases at V and 6 bases at J, with 15 bases between. This CDR3 is CAISLDREGEQYF. DNA for the CDR3: TGTGCCATCAGCTTGGACAGGGAGGGCGAGCAGTACTTC.

V and J are TRBV10-3 and TRBJ1-4; 7 bases are shared with TRBD1. This CDR3 comprises 14 residues. The germline CDR1 and CDR2 sequences are ENHRY and SYGVKD. J lost 4 bases, V lost 5 bases, and 4 bases had no gene match. CDR3 amino acids: CAISKGQNNEKLFF. The CDR3 DNA reads TGTGCCATCAGTAAGGGACAGAATAATGAAAAACTGTTTTTT.

J is TRBJ1-5 and V is TRBV7-9; TRBD1 is a possible D gene (6 bases). CDR3 length equals 13 residues. Germline CDR1 SEHNR, CDR2 FQNEAQ (reference sequence). The V end lost 0 bases, the J end lost 7 bases, and 7 bases lay between the germline ends. CDR3 nucleotide sequence: TGTGCCAGCAGCTTAGCAGGGGGGCAGCCCCAGCATTTT. It translates to CASSLAGGQPQHF.

The chain links TRBV7-8 to TRBJ2-7; 8 bases match TRBD1. The CDR3 sequence is 15 residues long. The V segment lost 5 bases and the J segment 5 bases; nucleotides outside the gene matches: 11. The germline CDR1 and CDR2 sequences are SGHVS and FQNEAQ. As DNA, the CDR3 is TGTGCCAGCAGCATCGGGACAGGATCTTACCACGAGCAGTACTTC. Its protein is CASSIGTGSYHEQYF.

The chain carries TRBV6-5 and TRBJ1-2, with D unclear. Germline V lookup: CDR1 MNHEY, CDR2 SVGAGI. The CDR3 is 12 amino acids. V lost 6 bases and J lost 6, with 11 bases in between. CDR3 coding DNA: TGTGCCAGCAGGGAGGGTTCCAATGGCTACACCTTC. It translates to CASREGSNGYTF.

This clone was seen only a few times. The V and J genes are TRBV2 and TRBJ1-5; tentative D call: TRBD1 (6 bases). Trimming pared 6 bases from V and 5 bases from J, leaving 14 bases between. This CDR3 has 14 amino acids. CDR1 and CDR2 from the germline V gene are SNHLY and FYNNEI. CDR3 bases: TGTGCCAGCAGCCCTGGACAGTCACATCAGCCCCAGCATTTT. Its protein product is CASSPGQSHQPQHF.

The chain carries TRBV5-8 and TRBJ2-5; D uncertain. The V gene's germline CDR1 is SGHTS and CDR2 YDEGEE. The CDR3 length is 11 residues. V shed 2 bases and J shed 4 bases, with 3 bases lying between them. The CDR3 protein is CASSLRETQYF. The DNA of the CDR3 is TGTGCCAGCAGCTTAAGAGAGACCCAGTACTTC.

In its sample, this clone ranks as medium-sized. V and J are TRBV6-4 and TRBJ1-2; D gene ambiguous. Trimming shortened V by 5 bases and J by 8 bases, and 18 bases separated the two germline ends. This CDR3 has 14 amino acids. Germline CDR1 and CDR2: MRHNA and SNTAGT. The CDR3 DNA follows: TGTGCCAGCAGTCCCGACTGGAGAGGGAGCGGCTACACCTTC. As protein: CASSPDWRGSGYTF.